This is a list of T cell receptor beta chains from one sample in a study of shared clonotypes between healthy human individuals. Using immunoSEQ multiplex PCR, the repertoire was profiled, and TCRdb retains in-frame clones only, with some absent. The data show under 600,000 clones, with 95% to 98% seen just once and around 0.3% held by the top ten. Material for sequencing was naive CD8+ T cells sorted from blood. The receptors here all came from a man under 40 in good health. CDR3s include the opening cysteine and the closing phenylalanine or tryptophan. Each record gives: clone size, D gene, J gene, V gene, CDR3 protein, CDR3 DNA. D genes are given only for firm matches. Clone size appears in some rows only: once, few, many, or a class for an expanded clone.

size: -; D: -; J: TRBJ1-2; V: TRBV21-1; CDR3: CASSKRTPNYGYTF; DNA: TGTGCCAGCAGCAAAAGGACACCGAACTATGGCTACACCTTC
size: -; D: TRBD1; J: TRBJ1-2; V: TRBV5-4; CDR3: CASRKTGGNYGYTF; DNA: TGTGCCAGCAGGAAGACAGGGGGCAACTATGGCTACACCTTC
size: -; D: -; J: TRBJ2-7; V: TRBV13; CDR3: CASSSRGGGHAYEQYF; DNA: TGTGCCAGCAGCTCGAGGGGAGGAGGACACGCCTACGAGCAGTACTTC
size: -; D: TRBD2; J: TRBJ2-5; V: TRBV7-8; CDR3: CASSSTWTSTRETQYF; DNA: TGTGCCAGCAGTTCGACATGGACTAGTACCCGAGAGACCCAGTACTTC
size: -; D: -; J: TRBJ1-5; V: TRBV6-5; CDR3: CASGEGQPQHF; DNA: TGTGCCAGCGGCGAGGGCCAGCCCCAGCATTTT
size: -; D: -; J: TRBJ1-1; V: TRBV6-5; CDR3: CASRPSGGGQSKAFF; DNA: TGTGCCAGCAGGCCCTCCGGAGGGGGGCAGAGCAAAGCTTTCTTT
size: once; D: -; J: TRBJ1-2; V: TRBV2; CDR3: CASRTPANYGYTF; DNA: TGTGCCAGCCGAACCCCTGCTAACTATGGCTACACCTTC
size: -; D: TRBD2; J: TRBJ2-7; V: TRBV5-4; CDR3: CASSALTSGSQRYEQYF; DNA: TGTGCCAGCAGCGCCCTTACTAGCGGGAGCCAAAGGTACGAGCAGTACTTC
size: once; D: -; J: TRBJ2-7; V: TRBV5-1; CDR3: CASSPTGPPSFSYEQYF; DNA: TGCGCCAGCAGCCCGACGGGTCCACCGTCCTTTTCTTACGAGCAGTACTTC
size: -; D: -; J: TRBJ2-5; V: TRBV29-1; CDR3: CSVEAPDRAETQYF; DNA: TGCAGCGTTGAAGCCCCAGACAGAGCGGAGACCCAGTACTTC
size: -; D: TRBD1; J: TRBJ2-7; V: TRBV5-6; CDR3: CASSSLRTGSSYEQYF; DNA: TGTGCCAGCAGCTCCCTAAGGACAGGGAGCTCCTACGAGCAGTACTTC
size: -; D: -; J: TRBJ2-3; V: TRBV7-2; CDR3: CASRGDTQYF; DNA: TGTGCCAGCAGGGGAGATACGCAGTATTTT
size: -; D: -; J: TRBJ2-7; V: TRBV27; CDR3: CASSLRRGSDYEQYF; DNA: TGTGCCAGCAGTTTGCGGAGGGGGTCTGACTACGAGCAGTACTTC
size: -; D: -; J: TRBJ2-1; V: TRBV28; CDR3: CASSFPRSSYNEQFF; DNA: TGTGCCAGCAGTTTCCCTAGGAGCTCCTACAATGAGCAGTTCTTC
size: -; D: -; J: TRBJ2-2; V: TRBV18; CDR3: CASSPFGLGSTGELFF; DNA: TGTGCCAGCTCACCGTTTGGGCTGGGCTCCACCGGGGAGCTGTTTTTT
size: -; D: -; J: TRBJ2-7; V: TRBV27; CDR3: CASSPGPLGSYEQYF; DNA: TGTGCCAGCAGTCCCGGGCCACTGGGGTCCTACGAGCAGTACTTC
size: -; D: -; J: TRBJ2-5; V: TRBV29-1; CDR3: CSVDGTHTRIRETQYF; DNA: TGCAGCGTTGACGGAACGCACACCCGGATACGGGAGACCCAGTACTTC
size: -; D: -; J: TRBJ2-1; V: TRBV28; CDR3: CASKLPPYNEQFF; DNA: TGTGCCAGTAAACTACCGCCCTACAATGAGCAGTTCTTC
size: -; D: -; J: TRBJ2-1; V: TRBV7-9; CDR3: CASSSPAPIGPRGEQFF; DNA: TGTGCCAGCAGCTCCCCAGCCCCAATTGGCCCTCGGGGTGAGCAGTTCTTC
size: -; D: TRBD1; J: TRBJ1-2; V: TRBV28; CDR3: CASSPPGQGIGYTF; DNA: TGTGCCAGCAGTCCGCCGGGACAGGGAATTGGCTACACCTTC
size: -; D: -; J: TRBJ2-7; V: TRBV7-3; CDR3: CASSLSGGHLFREQYF; DNA: TGTGCCAGCAGCTTATCTGGTGGCCACCTGTTCCGCGAGCAGTACTTC
size: -; D: -; J: TRBJ2-2; V: TRBV6-5; CDR3: CASSYVTGELFF; DNA: TGTGCCAGCAGTTACGTCACCGGGGAGCTGTTTTTT
size: -; D: TRBD1; J: TRBJ1-1; V: TRBV7-9; CDR3: CASRKGAVTTEAFF; DNA: TGTGCCAGCAGGAAGGGGGCGGTTACCACTGAAGCTTTCTTT
size: -; D: -; J: TRBJ2-7; V: TRBV30; CDR3: CAWKWATGKTYEQYF; DNA: TGTGCCTGGAAATGGGCCACCGGGAAAACCTACGAGCAGTACTTC
size: -; D: -; J: TRBJ1-1; V: TRBV27; CDR3: CASSYEGNTEAFF; DNA: TGTGCCAGCAGTTACGAGGGTAACACTGAAGCTTTCTTT
size: once; D: TRBD2; J: TRBJ2-3; V: TRBV5-5; CDR3: CASSLYGGDTDTQYF; DNA: TGTGCCAGCAGCTTGTACGGGGGGGACACAGATACGCAGTATTTT
size: -; D: TRBD1; J: TRBJ1-5; V: TRBV9; CDR3: CASSAGTGEDSNQPQHF; DNA: TGTGCCAGCAGCGCGGGGACAGGGGAGGATAGCAATCAGCCCCAGCATTTT
size: -; D: -; J: TRBJ2-1; V: TRBV9; CDR3: CASSEQRSTEQFF; DNA: TGTGCCAGCAGTGAGCAGCGGTCCACTGAGCAGTTCTTC
size: -; D: -; J: TRBJ2-3; V: TRBV5-1; CDR3: CASSLGFTSTDTQYF; DNA: TGCGCCAGCAGCCTGGGGTTTACTAGCACAGATACGCAGTATTTT
size: -; D: -; J: TRBJ2-2; V: TRBV9; CDR3: CASSVGGTGELFF; DNA: TGTGCCAGCAGCGTAGGGGGGACCGGGGAGCTGTTTTTT
size: -; D: TRBD2; J: TRBJ2-1; V: TRBV7-9; CDR3: CASSLGLAEFF; DNA: TGTGCCAGCAGCTTGGGACTAGCGGAGTTCTTC
size: -; D: -; J: TRBJ2-1; V: TRBV9; CDR3: CASSVGDTHRTIDEQFF; DNA: TGTGCCAGCAGCGTAGGAGACACCCATCGCACAATCGATGAGCAGTTCTTC
size: -; D: TRBD1; J: TRBJ2-7; V: TRBV18; CDR3: CASSQKPGQVDYEQYF; DNA: TGTGCCAGCTCACAAAAACCGGGACAGGTGGACTACGAGCAGTACTTC
size: -; D: -; J: TRBJ1-1; V: TRBV15; CDR3: CATSSSVGGDTEAFF; DNA: TGTGCCACCAGCAGTTCTGTGGGGGGGGACACTGAAGCTTTCTTT
size: -; D: TRBD2; J: TRBJ2-7; V: TRBV19; CDR3: CASSISPSTLAGAHEQYF; DNA: TGTGCCAGTAGTATATCCCCAAGTACGTTAGCGGGAGCCCACGAGCAGTACTTC
size: -; D: -; J: TRBJ2-1; V: TRBV5-1; CDR3: CASSLEWSGDYNEQFF; DNA: TGCGCCAGCAGCTTGGAGTGGTCAGGGGATTACAATGAGCAGTTCTTC
size: -; D: TRBD1; J: TRBJ1-1; V: TRBV28; CDR3: CASSIYRGGNTEAFF; DNA: TGTGCCAGCAGTATTTACAGGGGCGGGAACACTGAAGCTTTCTTT
size: -; D: -; J: TRBJ2-1; V: TRBV7-9; CDR3: CASTLGLISYNEQFF; DNA: TGTGCCAGCACCTTAGGACTGATCTCCTACAATGAGCAGTTCTTC
size: -; D: TRBD1; J: TRBJ2-3; V: TRBV27; CDR3: CASSLGEDRATDTQYF; DNA: TGTGCCAGCAGTTTGGGAGAAGACAGGGCCACAGATACGCAGTATTTT
size: -; D: -; J: TRBJ1-4; V: TRBV7-6; CDR3: CASSGGLGEKLFF; DNA: TGTGCCAGCAGCGGGGGACTTGGTGAAAAACTGTTTTTT
size: -; D: -; J: TRBJ2-7; V: TRBV5-8; CDR3: CASSLGVQGAGEQYF; DNA: TGTGCCAGCAGCTTGGGGGTACAGGGTGCTGGCGAGCAGTACTTC